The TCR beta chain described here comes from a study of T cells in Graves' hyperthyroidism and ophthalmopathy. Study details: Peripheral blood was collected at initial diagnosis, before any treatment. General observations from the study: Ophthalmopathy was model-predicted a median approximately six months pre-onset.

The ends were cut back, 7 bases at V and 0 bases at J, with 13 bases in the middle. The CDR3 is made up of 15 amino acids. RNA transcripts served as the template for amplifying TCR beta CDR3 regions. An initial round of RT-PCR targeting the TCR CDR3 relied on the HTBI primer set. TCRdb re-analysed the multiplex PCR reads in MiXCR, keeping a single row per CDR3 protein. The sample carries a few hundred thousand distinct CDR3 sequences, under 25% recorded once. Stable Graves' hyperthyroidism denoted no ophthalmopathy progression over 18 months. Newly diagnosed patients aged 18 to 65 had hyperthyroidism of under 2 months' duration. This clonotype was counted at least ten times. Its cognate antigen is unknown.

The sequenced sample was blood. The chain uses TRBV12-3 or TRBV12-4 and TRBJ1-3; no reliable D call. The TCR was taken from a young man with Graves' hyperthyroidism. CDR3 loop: CASTLDTFSGNTIYF. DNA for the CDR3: TGTGCCAGCACCCTCGACACATTCTCTGGAAACACCATATATTTT.